This record looks at one T cell receptor beta chain sequence and its context. The target antigen is unknown. The germline V gene has CDR1 MDHEN and CDR2 SYDVKM. V trimming: 6 bases; J trimming: 3 bases; junction bases outside the gene matches: 3. This CDR3 comprises 14 residues. The sample belongs to a study of T cells in localized non-small cell lung cancer. Sequencing was performed with immunoSEQ multiplex PCR; in TCRdb, only in-frame clones are kept and a portion is missing. The repertoire has 60,000 to 75,000 clones, 84% of them found once; the top ten carry roughly 14%. Study-level findings and limits: The greatest T cell clonality was found in uninvolved adjacent lung (higher than in tumor). Since sequencing was restricted to only one region of the tumor, intratumor heterogeneity remains a possibility.

This TCR was sampled from a female donor older than 55 with stage I lung adenocarcinoma. This sample comprised peripheral blood, obtained before any cancer treatment. The rearrangement links TRBV28 to TRBJ2-5, with 11 bases aligning to TRBD1. CDR3: CASSGTGGKETQYF. The DNA for the CDR3 is TGTGCCAGCAGCGGGACAGGGGGAAAAGAGACCCAGTACTTC.